Sequencing of this T cell receptor beta chain was carried out in a study of blood T cell repertoires in COVID-19. CDR3 length equals 14 residues. Germline CDR1 SNHLY, CDR2 FYNNEI. V was pared by 6 bases and J by 5 bases, with 11 bases between. As to this clone: Distinct nucleotide sequences in the sample also encode this CDR3.

The assay was immunoSEQ multiplex PCR, and TCRdb's table has in-frame clones only and misses some. Among approximately 340,000 clones listed, approximately 91% were seen once. This clonotype originated in a woman aged 40 to 49 who had been exposed to COVID-19. The sequenced sample consisted of PBMCs or T cells enriched from blood (not recorded which). The gene calls are TRBV2 and TRBJ1-6; D is possibly TRBD1 (5 bases). The CDR3 region has the DNA TGTGCCAGCAGACCCGACAGTGATAATTCACCCCTCCACTTT. The encoded protein is CASRPDSDNSPLHF.